A selection of T cell receptor beta chains follows, all from one sample in a study of preoperative IRX-2 immunotherapy in early breast cancer. The protocol was immunoSEQ multiplex PCR, while the TCRdb copy is restricted to in-frame clones and leaves out a portion. The sample contains tens of thousands of clones, 65% to 85% of which appear only once. This specimen was collected from a patient treated with IRX-2 immunotherapy. These receptors originate from a human donor with breast cancer. CDR3s include the opening cysteine and the closing phenylalanine or tryptophan. The order of the fields is V gene, clone size, D gene, J gene, CDR3 protein, CDR3 DNA. The D gene is left open where the match is weak. Expanded clones get a size class; other rows say once, few or many, or leave the size out.

v_gene: TRBV11-3
abundance: few
d_gene: -
j_gene: TRBJ1-3
CDR3aa: CASSLSNSGNTIYF
CDR3nt: TGTGCCAGCAGCTTATCCAATTCTGGAAACACCATATATTTT

v_gene: TRBV11-3
abundance: few
d_gene: -
j_gene: TRBJ1-3
CDR3aa: CASSQTGRGNTIYF
CDR3nt: TGTGCCAGCAGCCAAACAGGGAGGGGAAACACCATATATTTT

v_gene: TRBV6-8
abundance: -
d_gene: -
j_gene: TRBJ1-1
CDR3aa: CASSYGPENTEAFF
CDR3nt: TGTGCCAGCAGTTACGGACCCGAGAACACTGAAGCTTTCTTT

v_gene: TRBV6-1
abundance: -
d_gene: TRBD2
j_gene: TRBJ2-2
CDR3aa: CASSEEFGAGTGELFF
CDR3nt: TGTGCCAGCAGTGAAGAATTCGGAGCGGGGACCGGGGAGCTGTTTTTT

v_gene: TRBV6-8
abundance: -
d_gene: -
j_gene: TRBJ1-6
CDR3aa: CASSSRTPYNSPLHF
CDR3nt: TGTGCCAGCAGTTCGCGGACGCCTTATAATTCACCCCTCCACTTT

v_gene: TRBV18
abundance: -
d_gene: -
j_gene: TRBJ2-7
CDR3aa: CASSPGNSYEQYF
CDR3nt: TGTGCCAGCTCACCGGGAAACTCCTACGAGCAGTACTTC

v_gene: TRBV11-3
abundance: -
d_gene: TRBD1
j_gene: TRBJ2-7
CDR3aa: CASSLTRDRGTVEQYF
CDR3nt: TGTGCCAGCAGCTTAACCCGGGACAGGGGGACGGTCGAGCAGTACTTC

v_gene: TRBV28
abundance: -
d_gene: TRBD2
j_gene: TRBJ2-7
CDR3aa: CASRRGGPYEQYF
CDR3nt: TGTGCCAGCCGTCGGGGGGGCCCCTACGAGCAGTACTTC

v_gene: TRBV6-8
abundance: -
d_gene: -
j_gene: TRBJ2-6
CDR3aa: CASSYFTRGANVLTF
CDR3nt: TGTGCCAGCAGTTACTTTACGCGGGGGGCCAACGTCCTGACTTTC

v_gene: TRBV11-3
abundance: -
d_gene: TRBD1
j_gene: TRBJ1-5
CDR3aa: CASSLEQGGNQPQHF
CDR3nt: TGTGCCAGCAGCTTAGAGCAGGGGGGCAATCAGCCCCAGCATTTT